The 7 T cell receptor beta chains below all came from one sample that was sequenced in a study of blood T cell repertoires in COVID-19. Profiled with immunoSEQ multiplex PCR; TCRdb holds only in-frame clones, not every one. The sample records tens of thousands of clones, about 88% being singletons. Sequencing used peripheral blood. The receptors stem from a man aged 55 to 69 with acute or convalescent COVID-19.

The rearrangement links TRBV2 to TRBJ1-6; perhaps TRBD1 as D (6 bases). The CDR3 covers 12 residues. Germline lookup yields CDR1 SNHLY and CDR2 FYNNEI. V was cut by 6 bases and J by 13 bases, with 13 bases left in between. CDR3 amino acids: CASRPAGGPLHF. The CDR3 DNA follows: TGTGCCAGCAGACCCGCGGGGGGCCCCCTCCACTTT. Drawing the rest from reference TRBV2 and TRBJ1-6, the complete variable domain is EPEVTQTPSHQVTQMGQEVILRCVPISNHLYFYWYRQILGQKVEFLVSFYNNEISEKSEIFDDQFSVERPDGSNFTLKIRSTKLEDSAMYFCASRPAGGPLHFGNGTRLTVT.

The CDR3: CASSSGGVGVYGYTF. CDR3 nucleotide sequence: TGCGCCAGCAGCTCTGGAGGGGTGGGTGTCTATGGCTACACCTTC. V and J are TRBV5-1 and TRBJ1-2, with a tentative D call TRBD1 (5 bases). CDR3 length: 15 residues. Germline assignment: CDR1 SGHRS and CDR2 YFSETQ. V dropped 3 bases and J dropped 4 bases, with 16 bases sitting between them.

The chain links TRBV4-1 to TRBJ2-2; a weak D match, TRBD2 (7 bases). The CDR3 loop spans 17 amino acids. Trimming stripped 0 bases from V and 0 bases from J, with 11 bases between. Germline lookup yields CDR1 MGHRA and CDR2 YSYEKL. This CDR3 is CASSQERGGTNTGELFF. CDR3 DNA: TGCGCCAGCAGCCAAGAAAGGGGGGGGACGAACACCGGGGAGCTGTTTTTT.

The rearrangement uses TRBV5-1 and TRBJ1-2; TRBD1 matches at 12 bases. Trimming cost V 2 bases and J 3 bases; bases outside gene matches: 8. There are 17 residues in the CDR3. Germline values: CDR1 SGHRS, CDR2 YFSETQ. Written as DNA, the CDR3 is TGCGCCAGCAGCTTTGGTCCGGGACAGGGGGCTGACTATGGCTACACCTTC. Residues: CASSFGPGQGADYGYTF.

This chain connects TRBV30 to TRBJ1-4, with TRBD1 matching 9 bases. The trim removed 2 bases at V and 2 bases at J, leaving 18 bases unmatched. This CDR3 comprises 20 residues. The germline gives CDR1 GTSNPN, CDR2 SVGIG (reference sequence). CDR3 sequence reads: CAWSRPLPGTGSSTNEKLFF. DNA for the CDR3: TGTGCCTGGAGTCGGCCTCTCCCCGGGACAGGGTCGTCGACTAATGAAAAACTGTTTTTT.

The chain couples TRBV9 to TRBJ1-2; 9 bases map to TRBD1. This CDR3 is built from 13 residues. Germline V lookup: CDR1 SGDLS, CDR2 YYNGEE. Trimming took 2 bases from V and 8 from J; bases not matched to a gene: 4. CDR3 coding DNA: TGTGCCAGCAGCGTTAGGACAGGGGTAGGCTACACCTTC. This sequence encodes CASSVRTGVGYTF. Drawing the rest from reference TRBV9 and TRBJ1-2, the complete variable domain is DSGVTQTPKHLITATGQRVTLRCSPRSGDLSVYWYQQSLDQGLQFLIQYYNGEERAKGNILERFSAQQFPDLHSELNLSSLELGDSALYFCASSVRTGVGYTFGSGTRLTVV.

The rearrangement links TRBV11-2 to TRBJ2-1; 7 bases line up with TRBD1. The germline V gene encodes CDR1 SGHAT and CDR2 FQNNGV. Trimming at V came to 5 bases and at J to 8 bases, leaving 6 bases not matched to a gene. The CDR3 has 13 residues. The CDR3 loop reads CASSHYRGDEQFF. Written as DNA, the CDR3 is TGTGCCAGCAGCCACTACAGGGGCGATGAGCAGTTCTTC.